Described below is a single TCR beta chain sequence and its context. Its cognate antigen is unknown. With approximately 10 days of culture completed, CD4+ T cells were isolated. Some clones are missing from TCRdb's copy, which holds only in-frame ones; the method was immunoSEQ multiplex PCR. The sample yields 20,000 to 25,000 clones, roughly 75% seen once. The sample is drawn from a study of vaccination effects on CD4 cells after COVID-19. Study-wide background: Before any sequencing was done, the ViraFEST assay used viral peptide pools to expand antigen-specific CD4+ T cells. The study's findings and limits: Marked clonal contraction was seen in infection- and vaccine-induced clones late after vaccination. Few convalescent patients and no early post-infection timepoints were included in the study. Nearly all vaccine-induced clones in healthy recipients recognized only SARS-CoV-2.

The sample was CD4+ T cells from PBMCs cultured without peptide, taken before COVID-19 vaccination. The clonotype was recovered from a human donor who received a COVID-19 vaccine.

The CDR3 DNA follows: TGTGCCAGCAGTTTAAGACGCGGGGCGAAACGGATGAATGGCTACACCTTC. Amino acids: CASSLRRGAKRMNGYTF. This chain uses TRBV27 with TRBJ1-2; D perhaps matches TRBD1 (5 bases). With 2 bases removed from V and 6 bases from J, the gap between germline ends came to 22 bases. CDR1 is MNHEY, CDR2 SMNVEV, per germline (reference sequence). The CDR3 has 17 amino acids.